The 32 T cell receptor beta chains listed next were all sequenced from one sample in a study of shared clonotypes between healthy human individuals. TCRdb's table, derived via immunoSEQ multiplex PCR, lists solely in-frame clones and lacks some. Of over 2 million clones in the sample, around 92% are singletons; the top ten hold about 0.36%. Material for sequencing was naive CD4+ T cells from PBMCs. Noted subset: CD45RA+ positively selected. These receptors were taken from a man in his late teens or twenties in good health. Some clones in this sample may be carry-over from other donors' samples.

This chain joins TRBV2 and TRBJ2-2; tentative D call: TRBD1 (6 bases). The germline V gene encodes CDR1 SNHLY and CDR2 FYNNEI. V shed 4 bases and J shed 3 bases, with 12 bases lying between them. The CDR3 is made up of 15 amino acids. The CDR3 nucleotides read TGTGCCAGCAGTGGACAGACAGGATACACCGGGGAGCTGTTTTTT. Protein sequence: CASSGQTGYTGELFF.

The CDR3 DNA is TGTGCCAGCTCCCCCGAGACGGGCACTGAAGCTTTCTTT. Protein sequence: CASSPETGTEAFF. V is TRBV18 and J is TRBJ1-1; no definite D call. The CDR3 runs 13 residues. Trimming cost V 6 bases and J 4 bases, with 12 bases left between them. Germline V gene data show CDR1 as KGHSH and CDR2 as LQKENI.

This rearrangement joins TRBV5-1 to TRBJ1-3; D is unclear. V was clipped by 4 bases and J by 4 bases, with 6 bases between them. Per germline, CDR1 SGHRS and CDR2 YFSETQ. There are 12 residues in the CDR3. This CDR3 is CASSEQGNTIYF. In nucleotides, the CDR3 is TGCGCCAGCAGCGAACAGGGAAACACCATATATTTT.

Regarding this clone: The sample holds other DNA sequences that translate to the same CDR3. The chain employs TRBV19 and TRBJ1-5; no clear D. V lost 3 bases, J lost 4 bases, and 4 bases lay in between. Germline assignment: CDR1 LNHDA and CDR2 SQIVND (reference sequence). This CDR3 spans 12 amino acids. This CDR3 is CASSIRNQPQHF. The CDR3 coding sequence is TGTGCCAGTAGTATCCGTAATCAGCCCCAGCATTTT.

V is TRBV7-6 and J is TRBJ2-7; 8 nucleotides align to TRBD1. The V gene end was trimmed by 4 bases and the J gene end by 4 bases; junction bases not matched to a gene: 12. Germline values: CDR1 SGHVS, CDR2 FNYEAQ. CDR3 length: 16 amino acids. The chain's CDR3 is CASSSRRGDRGYEQYF. CDR3 bases: TGTGCCAGCAGCTCCCGCCGTGGTGACAGGGGTTACGAGCAGTACTTC.

V usage is TRBV7-9 and J usage is TRBJ2-1, with 10 bases lining up with TRBD2. The CDR3 is made up of 15 amino acids. J was trimmed by 7 bases and V by 0 bases; bases with no gene match: 3. CDR1 and CDR2 from the germline V gene are SEHNR and FQNEAQ (reference sequence). The CDR3 sequence: CASSLAGLATNEQFF. DNA for the CDR3: TGTGCCAGCAGCTTAGCGGGACTAGCGACGAATGAGCAGTTCTTC.

A note on this clone: At the DNA level, this CDR3 is encoded by other sequences in the same sample as well. The CDR3: CASSPWGAGANVLTF. The CDR3 DNA sequence: TGTGCCAGCAGCCCTTGGGGTGCTGGGGCCAACGTCCTGACTTTC. The chain joins TRBV6-5 to TRBJ2-6, with unresolved D. V lost 6 bases, J lost 2 bases, and 11 bases lay in between. This CDR3 has 15 residues. CDR1 and CDR2 from the germline V gene are MNHEY and SVGAGI.

The chain employs TRBV28 and TRBJ2-3; D unclear. V shed 11 bases and J shed 1 base, with 13 bases lying between them. Germline CDR1 MDHEN, CDR2 SYDVKM. The CDR3 is made up of 13 amino acids. This chain's CDR3 is CALCAAGTDTQYF. CDR3 DNA: TGTGCCCTCTGTGCAGCAGGCACAGATACGCAGTATTTT.

The gene calls are TRBV7-9 and TRBJ1-4, with TRBD1 matching over 7 bases. V lost 10 bases and J lost 3; bases outside the gene matches: 11. The germline CDR1 and CDR2 sequences are SEHNR and FQNEAQ (reference sequence). CDR3 length: 15 amino acids. Here the CDR3 reads CATRTDRAPNEKLFF. Written as DNA, the CDR3 is TGTGCCACCCGGACCGACAGGGCCCCTAATGAAAAACTGTTTTTT.

This chain joins TRBV30 and TRBJ1-5, with unresolved D. Trimming took 3 bases from V and 2 from J, leaving 14 bases between them. CDR3 length: 15 amino acids. Germline loops: CDR1 GTSNPN, CDR2 SVGIG (reference sequence). The CDR3 loop reads CAWSLAGIGNQPQHF. CDR3 nucleotide sequence: TGTGCCTGGAGCTTAGCCGGGATCGGCAATCAGCCCCAGCATTTT.

The count of this clone is one. This chain's CDR3 is CASSPYQVHVIEAFF. The CDR3 bases are TGTGCCAGCTCACCTTATCAGGTACATGTTATTGAAGCTTTCTTT. The chain has TRBV18 and TRBJ1-1; D call uncertain. The CDR3 consists of 15 residues. Germline assignment: CDR1 KGHSH and CDR2 LQKENI. V was trimmed by 3 bases and J by 7 bases, leaving 18 bases between them.

The J gene is TRBJ2-3, the V gene TRBV7-2; a possible D gene is TRBD2 (6 bases). Trimming removed 5 bases from V and 5 bases from J, with 17 bases in between. The germline V gene has CDR1 SGHTA and CDR2 FQGNSA. The CDR3 sequence is 15 residues long. The CDR3: CASSIVARGGDTQYF. Written as DNA, the CDR3 is TGTGCCAGCAGCATCGTAGCCCGGGGAGGAGATACGCAGTATTTT.

This CDR3 is CASSLGWGNTIYF. CDR3 bases: TGTGCCAGCAGCTTAGGTTGGGGAAACACCATATATTTT. V and J are TRBV11-3 and TRBJ1-3; D is unclear. CDR3 length: 13 amino acids. The V gene lost 1 base and the J gene lost 4 bases, with 5 bases spanning the gap. Germline CDR1 SGHNT, CDR2 YENEEA.

This rearrangement joins TRBV27 to TRBJ2-7; unclear D gene. V was trimmed by 6 bases and J by 1 base, leaving 10 bases between them. Germline CDR1 and CDR2: MNHEY and SMNVEV (reference sequence). The CDR3 spans 13 residues. The CDR3 DNA sequence: TGTGCCAGCAGGGTCGGAAGGTCCTACGAGCAGTACTTC. Encoded protein: CASRVGRSYEQYF.

This chain uses TRBV6-1 with TRBJ1-2, with TRBD1 matching 10 bases. The CDR3 is made up of 15 amino acids. V lost 6 bases, J lost 3 bases, and 7 bases stayed unmatched. Germline-derived CDR1 and CDR2 are MNHNS and SASEGT. CDR3 in DNA: TGTGCCAGCAGCATTGACAGGGGGCCATACTATGGCTACACCTTC. It codes for CASSIDRGPYYGYTF.

Here the CDR3 reads CASSSPGGTAYTEAFF. CDR3 nucleotide sequence: TGTGCCAGCAGTTCCCCGGGCGGGACAGCCTACACTGAAGCTTTCTTT. This chain uses TRBV28 with TRBJ1-1; 7 positions match TRBD1. This CDR3 region has 16 residues. The germline CDR1 and CDR2 sequences are MDHEN and SYDVKM. Trimming removed 4 bases from V and 3 bases from J; junction bases left unmatched: 11.

The rearrangement uses TRBV6-1 and TRBJ1-6; TRBD1 might be the D (5 bases). The CDR3 covers 16 residues. The germline gives CDR1 MNHNS, CDR2 SASEGT. Trimming stripped 4 bases from V and 7 bases from J, with 17 bases between. CDR3: CASSVWGAGRNSPLHF. The CDR3 nucleotides are TGTGCCAGCAGTGTCTGGGGTGCAGGGCGGAATTCACCCCTCCACTTT.

V is TRBV4-2 and J is TRBJ2-7; the D call may be TRBD1 or TRBD2 (5 bases each). The V end was cut by 3 bases, the J end by 1 base, with 13 bases between. Germline values: CDR1 LGHNA, CDR2 YNFKEQ. The CDR3 covers 15 residues. This CDR3 reads CASSHAQGGSYEQYF. In DNA form, the CDR3 reads TGTGCCAGCAGCCATGCCCAGGGCGGGTCCTACGAGCAGTACTTC.

V usage is TRBV7-2 and J usage is TRBJ2-1; TRBD1 matches at 11 bases. The CDR3 sequence is 14 residues long. The germline CDR1 and CDR2 sequences are SGHTA and FQGNSA. V was pared by 6 bases and J by 8 bases, with 6 bases of the junction left unmatched. Written as DNA, the CDR3 is TGTGCCAGCAGTTGGGACAGGGGGTTGGATGAGCAGTTCTTC. It yields the protein CASSWDRGLDEQFF.

This chain connects TRBV5-1 to TRBJ2-1, with 11 bases fitting TRBD2. Germline V gene data show CDR1 as SGHRS and CDR2 as YFSETQ. J was trimmed by 4 bases and V by 4 bases; bases with no gene match: 13. CDR3 length: 18 residues. In DNA, the CDR3 is TGCGCCAGCAGCCCTGGACAACCCGGGACTAGCGGATACAATGAGCAGTTCTTC. It yields the protein CASSPGQPGTSGYNEQFF.

The rearrangement uses TRBV10-1 and TRBJ2-5; 7 bases map to TRBD2. The CDR3 is 13 amino acids. With V trimmed by 5 bases and J by 3 bases, 3 bases remained unmatched. Per germline, CDR1 WNHNN and CDR2 SYGVQD (reference sequence). The CDR3 loop is CASSREGKETQYF. In DNA form, the CDR3 reads TGCGCCAGCAGTAGGGAGGGGAAAGAGACCCAGTACTTC.

The gene calls are TRBV7-3 and TRBJ1-3; D remains ambiguous. Looked up from germline, CDR1 is SGHTA and CDR2 is FQGTGA. V dropped 0 bases and J dropped 2 bases, with 11 bases sitting between them. This CDR3 contains 16 residues. The CDR3 spells CASSLTPGIAGNTIYF. CDR3 in DNA: TGTGCCAGCAGCTTAACTCCGGGGATTGCTGGAAACACCATATATTTT.

The chain has TRBV18 and TRBJ1-2; tentatively, D is TRBD1 (6 bases). Between the trimmed V and J ends, which lost 3 bases and 4 bases, there was a span of 21 bases. This CDR3 contains 17 residues. From germline, CDR1 is KGHSH and CDR2 LQKENI. The CDR3 nucleotides are TGTGCCAGCTCACCGTCCTCCATAGGGGGGGCCGTCTATGGCTACACCTTC. It codes for CASSPSSIGGAVYGYTF.

This rearrangement joins TRBV6-1 to TRBJ1-5; maybe TRBD1 (5 bases). The CDR3 length is 13 residues. V was cut by 9 bases and J by 6 bases, with 15 bases left in between. Germline V CDR1 and CDR2: MNHNS, SASEGT. DNA for the CDR3: TGTGCCAGTCAAATCGGGGCGGGTCAGCCCCAGCATTTT. This codes for CASQIGAGQPQHF.

This CDR3 is CASSPSAAYQETQYF. The CDR3 DNA follows: TGTGCCAGCAGTCCCTCTGCCGCGTACCAAGAGACCCAGTACTTC. The gene calls are TRBV28 and TRBJ2-5; D remains ambiguous. The V end was cut by 5 bases, the J end by 0 bases, with 13 bases between. Germline-derived CDR1 and CDR2 are MDHEN and SYDVKM. The CDR3 loop spans 15 amino acids.

The table lists this clone with a few counts. This rearrangement joins TRBV7-3 to TRBJ2-2; 10 bases match TRBD2. The CDR3 sequence is 16 residues long. Germline values: CDR1 SGHTA, CDR2 FQGTGA. Trimming took 5 bases from V and 6 from J; bases not matched to a gene: 9. CDR3: CASSPRGTSVPGELFF. For the CDR3, the DNA is TGTGCCAGCAGCCCACGAGGGACTAGCGTCCCCGGGGAGCTGTTTTTT.

The rearrangement uses TRBV21-1 and TRBJ1-4. TRBV21-1 constitutes a pseudogene. CDR3 length equals 16 residues. CDR3 amino acids: CASSISRAGLEEKLFF. In DNA, the CDR3 is TGTGCCAGCAGCATCTCCAGGGCGGGACTTGAGGAAAAACTGTTTTTT.

The V and J genes are TRBV7-8 and TRBJ2-7; 10 bases are shared with TRBD2. The CDR3 has 15 amino acids. CDR1 is SGHVS, CDR2 FQNEAQ, per germline. The V and J ends lost 1 base and 3 bases, in that order; junction bases with no gene match: 3. The CDR3: CASSLVRTSGYEQYF. The DNA of the CDR3 is TGTGCCAGCAGCTTAGTAAGGACTAGCGGCTACGAGCAGTACTTC.

The genes are TRBV7-2 and TRBJ1-5; D unclear. The V end lost 1 base, the J end lost 1 base, and 17 bases lay between the germline ends. CDR3 length: 18 amino acids. Germline V gene sequence: CDR1 SGHTA, CDR2 FQGNSA. As DNA, the CDR3 is TGTGCCAGCAGCTTAGTACCGAGAGGGATGAGCAGCAATCAGCCCCAGCATTTT. It translates to CASSLVPRGMSSNQPQHF.

As for this clone: The sample holds other DNA sequences that translate to the same CDR3. The rearrangement uses TRBV7-2 and TRBJ2-1; 7 positions match TRBD2. The CDR3 extends over 15 amino acids. Trimming at V came to 6 bases and at J to 0 bases, leaving 5 bases not matched to a gene. Germline V lookup: CDR1 SGHTA, CDR2 FQGNSA. CDR3: CASSRTGGSYNEQFF. In DNA, the CDR3 is TGTGCCAGCAGTCGGACGGGGGGCTCCTACAATGAGCAGTTCTTC.

The chain has TRBV28 and TRBJ1-1; unclear D gene. The V gene's germline CDR1 is MDHEN and CDR2 SYDVKM. Trimming removed 6 bases at V and 1 base at J, with 9 bases between. The CDR3 runs to 13 residues. Here the CDR3 DNA reads TGTGCCAGCAGGGAATACAAGAACACTGAAGCTTTCTTT. Translated: CASREYKNTEAFF.

This clone has only one observation. V usage is TRBV25-1 and J usage is TRBJ2-5, with a weak D call TRBD1 (6 bases). V lost 5 bases and J 4 bases, leaving 17 bases between the germline ends. Germline CDR1 is MGHDK and CDR2 is SYGVNS. The CDR3 length is 15 residues. The CDR3 loop reads CASSRTGIDGETQYF. The CDR3 DNA is TGTGCCAGCAGTCGAACAGGGATCGACGGAGAGACCCAGTACTTC.